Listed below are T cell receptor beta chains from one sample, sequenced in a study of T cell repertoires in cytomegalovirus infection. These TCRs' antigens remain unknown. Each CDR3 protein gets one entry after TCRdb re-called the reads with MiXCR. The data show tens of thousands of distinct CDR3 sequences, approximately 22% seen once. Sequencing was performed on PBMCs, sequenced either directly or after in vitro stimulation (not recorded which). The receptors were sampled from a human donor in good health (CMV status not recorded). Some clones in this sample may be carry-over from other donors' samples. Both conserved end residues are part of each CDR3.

CASSLLGAQPQHF TRBJ1-5 TRBV7-9
CSALDFYNEQFF TRBJ2-1 TRBV20-1
CASSLTGVYEQYF TRBJ2-7 TRBV6-6
CASSLMQSSGRNEQFF TRBJ2-1 TRBV11-2
CAGNPSGRVYNEQFF TRBJ2-1 TRBV2
CASSFGQVSNEQYF TRBJ2-7 TRBV7-2
CASRGPTGFDEKLFF TRBJ1-4 TRBV12-3/TRBV12-4
CASSQDWDTFGGTNEKLFF TRBJ1-4 TRBV4-1
CSARDGRGEGTYNSPLHF TRBJ1-6 TRBV20-1
CASSPIGIRASAGRVAVLNIQYF TRBJ2-4 TRBV6-2/TRBV6-3
CASSPGRGEKLFF TRBJ1-4 TRBV19
CASSSPTRSEQYF TRBJ2-7 TRBV12-3/TRBV12-4
CASAPDSDEQFF TRBJ2-1 TRBV12-5
CASSDYRGLYGYTF TRBJ1-2 TRBV2
CAIRETSANTDTQYF TRBJ2-3 TRBV10-3
CASSPSGDGETQYF TRBJ2-5 TRBV4-1
CASSLRPNQPQHF TRBJ1-5 TRBV7-2
CSARVRGRRSYNEQFF TRBJ2-1 TRBV20-1
CASSLTSVSGNNEKFF TRBJ2-1 TRBV27
CASSLAPTSRWSTDTQYF TRBJ2-3 TRBV11-1
CASSQGGETQYF TRBJ2-5 TRBV7-8
CASSQDGTGLAETQYF TRBJ2-5 TRBV4-1
CASSLGWSGYTF TRBJ1-2 TRBV7-2
CATEAGANNEQFF TRBJ2-1 TRBV7-8
CASLQGNYGYTF TRBJ1-2 TRBV12-3/TRBV12-4
CASSLAGGRDPSYEQYF TRBJ2-7 TRBV7-9
CASTWGTGRFPLHF TRBJ1-6 TRBV12-3/TRBV12-4
CAISESTGADTQYF TRBJ2-3 TRBV10-3
CASSERSDTQYF TRBJ2-3 TRBV2
CASSFRVKGEQYF TRBJ2-7 TRBV7-8
CASSFGQPGTYEQYF TRBJ2-7 TRBV11-2
CASSYGGLELDEQYF TRBJ2-7 TRBV4-1
CASSEVSALNEQFF TRBJ2-1 TRBV10-1
CASSWSGAYNEQFF TRBJ2-1 TRBV7-6
CAITRSDGPYEQYF TRBJ2-7 TRBV10-3
CSAGRAGLYNEQFF TRBJ2-1 TRBV29-1
CASSLTSNQPQHF TRBJ1-5 TRBV12-3/TRBV12-4
CASSVTGIGSPLHF TRBJ1-6 TRBV2
CASSLAPLGGSPLHF TRBJ1-6 TRBV7-2
CASSPEVPYSGNTIYF TRBJ1-3 TRBV12-3/TRBV12-4
CASSPSSGANVLTF TRBJ2-6 TRBV18
CASTRGGPQETQYF TRBJ2-5 TRBV3-1
CASQPGQGYTGELFF TRBJ2-2 TRBV10-3
CASSSAGQGAISYEQFF TRBJ2-1 TRBV7-9
CASKSAQDNEQFF TRBJ2-1 TRBV6-2/TRBV6-3
CSVLGSPNQPQHF TRBJ1-5 TRBV29-1
CASSFSGTGALNEQFF TRBJ2-1 TRBV28
CATSDPQGPGTDTQYF TRBJ2-3 TRBV24-1
CASSPAMRTDTQYF TRBJ2-3 TRBV18
CASSFGQGANTQYF TRBJ2-5 TRBV27
CSAHLATNEQFF TRBJ2-1 TRBV20-1
CARRGGGQPQHF TRBJ1-5 TRBV12-3/TRBV12-4
CASSYSRGPETQYF TRBJ2-5 TRBV6-5
CASSSRQGGGTDTQYF TRBJ2-3 TRBV11-3
CASREPPFLTGELFF TRBJ2-2 TRBV2